Presented here are 23 T cell receptor beta chains from one specimen sequenced in a study of T cells in Graves' hyperthyroidism and ophthalmopathy. RNA transcripts provided the source from which TCR beta CDR3 regions were amplified. TCR CDR3 underwent first-round RT-PCR with the HTBI primer set. MiXCR, applied by TCRdb to the multiplex PCR reads, yields one record per CDR3 protein. This sample yields 540,000 or so distinct CDR3 sequences, of which about a sixth are seen a single time; roughly 6.6% belongs to the top ten. Sequenced sample: blood. The receptors here all came from a woman aged 30 to 39 with Graves' hyperthyroidism.

This clonotype was counted many times. CDR3 in DNA: TGTGCCAGCAGCCCCCAAGGGATAGCAGGGGTCTTAAAGCAGTACTTC. Translation: CASSPQGIAGVLKQYF. V is TRBV11-2 and J is TRBJ2-7; tentatively, D is TRBD1 (6 bases). CDR3 length equals 16 residues. Trimming removed 5 bases at V and 8 bases at J, with 25 bases between. Germline values: CDR1 SGHAT, CDR2 FQNNGV.

This clonotype was counted many times. The chain combines TRBV2 with TRBJ1-3; tentatively, D is TRBD1 (5 bases). This CDR3 comprises 15 residues. Germline V gene lookup returns CDR1 SNHLY and CDR2 FYNNEI. V lost 3 bases and J lost 0, with 9 bases in between. This chain's CDR3 is CASSEGRFSGNTIYF. CDR3 in DNA: TGTGCCAGCAGTGAGGGACGGTTCTCTGGAAACACCATATATTTT.

The sample holds many counts of this clonotype. V gene TRBV2 combines with J gene TRBJ1-5, with unresolved D. The CDR3 runs 14 residues. Germline CDR1 is SNHLY and CDR2 is FYNNEI. Trimming stripped 1 base from V and 0 bases from J, with 4 bases between. The CDR3 DNA is TGTGCCAGCAGTGAAGTGAATAGCAATCAGCCCCAGCATTTT. Translated: CASSEVNSNQPQHF.

The chain joins TRBV6-2 or TRBV6-3 to TRBJ2-1, with 8 bases identical to TRBD2. From germline, CDR1 is MNHEY and CDR2 SVGEGT. After removal of 10 bases from V and 4 bases from J, the junction contained 12 bases not matched to a gene. This CDR3 is built from 15 residues. CDR3 protein: CATSASGRDYNEQFF. Here the CDR3 DNA reads TGTGCCACTTCCGCGTCCGGGAGGGATTACAATGAGCAGTTCTTC.

This clonotype has ten or more counts. The genes are TRBV6-1 and TRBJ2-7, with 7 bases fitting TRBD2. Unmatched junction bases numbered 6, after V lost 7 bases and J lost 6 bases. This CDR3 comprises 12 residues. Germline CDR1 reads MNHNS; CDR2 reads SASEGT. CDR3: CASTTPGGEQYF. The CDR3 DNA sequence: TGTGCCAGCACTACACCGGGAGGCGAGCAGTACTTC.

The chain uses TRBV11-2 and TRBJ2-2; D is possibly TRBD1 or TRBD2 (6 bases each). V lost 1 base and J 4 bases, leaving 13 bases between the germline ends. The CDR3 sequence is 16 residues long. The germline gives CDR1 SGHAT, CDR2 FQNNGV. CDR3 sequence reads: CASSLAGARGTGELFF. The DNA of the CDR3 is TGTGCCAGCAGCTTAGCGGGGGCTAGGGGCACCGGGGAGCTGTTTTTT.

This clonotype came up many times. The CDR3 here is CASSLSADYGYTF. The CDR3 coding sequence is TGTGCCAGCAGTTTATCCGCAGACTATGGCTACACCTTC. This rearrangement joins TRBV28 to TRBJ1-2; no clear D. The CDR3 extends over 13 amino acids. The V and J ends lost 1 base and 3 bases respectively, with 6 bases between them. CDR1 is MDHEN, CDR2 SYDVKM, per germline.

This clonotype was picked up many times. The rearrangement links TRBV27 to TRBJ2-3; TRBD2 matches at 12 bases. CDR1 and CDR2 (germline): MNHEY, SMNVEV (reference sequence). The CDR3 totals 17 residues. V was pared by 0 bases and J by 4 bases, with 5 bases of the junction left unmatched. The CDR3 DNA is TGTGCCAGCAGTTTATCGAGACTAGCGGGAGTCGCAGATACGCAGTATTTT. As protein: CASSLSRLAGVADTQYF.

This clonotype was found many times. The chain links TRBV7-2 to TRBJ2-3; 10 bases map to TRBD1. Germline trimming cut 6 bases from V and 2 bases from J; bases unmatched to any gene: 5. CDR1 and CDR2 (germline): SGHTA, FQGNSA. The length of the CDR3 is 15 residues. The CDR3 DNA reads TGTGCCAGCAGTTACGGGACAGGGGTCACAGATACGCAGTATTTT. This sequence encodes CASSYGTGVTDTQYF.

The genes are TRBV19 and TRBJ2-7; TRBD2 agrees at 12 bases. Germline values: CDR1 LNHDA, CDR2 SQIVND (reference sequence). V gave up 0 bases and J gave up 5 bases; unmatched junction bases: 5. This CDR3 contains 16 residues. The CDR3 bases are TGTGCCAGTAGTATAGAACTAGCGGGAGGACGGAACGAGCAGTACTTC. As protein: CASSIELAGGRNEQYF. Supplemented by reference TRBV19 and TRBJ2-7, the full variable domain reads DGGITQSPKYLFRKEGQNVTLSCEQNLNHDAMYWYRQDPGQGLRLIYYSQIVNDFQKGDIAEGYSVSREKKESFPLTVTSAQKNPTAFYLCASSIELAGGRNEQYFGPGTRLTVT.

This clonotype was seen at least ten times. This chain connects TRBV30 to TRBJ1-2; no definite D call. Trimming pared 0 bases from V and 3 bases from J, leaving 8 bases between. The CDR3 runs 13 residues. Germline V gives CDR1 GTSNPN, CDR2 SVGIG (reference sequence). Written as DNA, the CDR3 is TGTGCCTGGAGTGTAGAGGCTGACTATGGCTACACCTTC. Its translation: CAWSVEADYGYTF.

This clonotype was seen repeatedly, ten times or more. The rearrangement joins TRBV5-5 to TRBJ1-1, with D uncertain. Trimming took 1 base from V and 2 from J, leaving 12 bases between them. CDR3 size: 15 residues. Germline CDR1 SGHKS, CDR2 YYEKEE (reference sequence). The CDR3 coding sequence is TGTGCCAGCAGCTTGCTTGGGGATACCAACACTGAAGCTTTCTTT. This translates into CASSLLGDTNTEAFF.

This sequence joins TRBV4-3 and TRBJ2-7, with 12 bases matching TRBD2. The CDR3 is 17 amino acids. V lost 1 base and J lost 5; bases outside the gene matches: 9. Germline V CDR1 and CDR2: LGHNA, YSLEER. The CDR3 bases are TGCGCCAGCAGCCAAGCCAGGGGCCTAGCGGGAGGGAACGAGCAGTACTTC. Its protein product is CASSQARGLAGGNEQYF.

This clonotype was picked up many times. The chain employs TRBV5-1 and TRBJ2-7, with TRBD1 matching 7 bases. With V trimmed by 4 bases and J by 4 bases, 5 bases remained unmatched. The germline V gene encodes CDR1 SGHRS and CDR2 YFSETQ. The CDR3 extends over 13 amino acids. CDR3 protein: CASSSTQGYEQYF. CDR3 sequence (DNA): TGCGCCAGCAGCAGTACACAGGGGTACGAGCAGTACTTC. The full variable domain, with the rest looked up from reference TRBV5-1 and TRBJ2-7, is KAGVTQTPRYLIKTRGQQVTLSCSPISGHRSVSWYQQTPGQGLQFLFEYFSETQRNKGNFPGRFSGRQFSNSRSEMNVSTLELGDSALYLCASSSTQGYEQYFGPGTRLTVT.

This clonotype was detected ten times or more. The gene calls are TRBV6-9 and TRBJ2-5, with a possible D match to TRBD2 (5 bases). The length of the CDR3 is 15 residues. CDR1 is MNHGY and CDR2 is SVAAGI in the germline V gene. Between the trimmed V and J ends, which lost 3 bases and 5 bases, there was a span of 16 bases. CDR3 in amino acids: CASSYVRGSEETQYF. In DNA, the CDR3 is TGTGCCAGCAGTTACGTTAGAGGGAGCGAGGAGACCCAGTACTTC.

This clonotype came up many times. V and J are TRBV7-9 and TRBJ1-1; 7 nucleotides match TRBD1. This CDR3 comprises 14 residues. The trim removed 3 bases at V and 7 bases at J, leaving 8 bases unmatched. The germline gives CDR1 SEHNR, CDR2 FQNEAQ (reference sequence). The CDR3 sequence: CASSFGGTEIEAFF. The CDR3 bases are TGTGCCAGCAGCTTTGGCGGGACAGAGATTGAAGCTTTCTTT.

This clonotype was detected only a few times. J is TRBJ2-7 and V is TRBV3-1; TRBD2 matches 14 bases. Per germline, CDR1 LGHDT and CDR2 YNNKEL (reference sequence). CDR3 size: 18 residues. V was clipped by 1 base and J by 2 bases; unmatched bases: 7. The CDR3 region is CASSQGTSGRPPTYEQYF. Written as DNA, the CDR3 is TGTGCCAGCAGCCAAGGGACTAGCGGGAGGCCCCCGACCTACGAGCAGTACTTC.

This clonotype was seen many times. This chain links TRBV18 with TRBJ2-1; D perhaps matches TRBD2 (6 bases). Germline V gene data show CDR1 as KGHSH and CDR2 as LQKENI. CDR3 length: 16 amino acids. V lost 6 bases to trimming and J lost 1 base, with 16 bases between them. The CDR3 DNA is TGTGCCAGCTCGACCGCCGGGGGTGGGTCCTACAATGAGCAGTTCTTC. Protein sequence: CASSTAGGGSYNEQFF.

This clonotype came up a few times. J is TRBJ1-1 and V is TRBV7-9; 9 bases align to TRBD1. Trimming took 4 bases from V and 1 from J; bases not matched to a gene: 4. This CDR3 is built from 15 residues. Looked up from germline, CDR1 is SEHNR and CDR2 is FQNEAQ (reference sequence). This CDR3 is CASSSTGGKNTEAFF. The CDR3 bases are TGTGCCAGCAGCTCCACAGGGGGCAAGAACACTGAAGCTTTCTTT.

A remark on this clonotype: A much larger clone differs from this one at a single base, so this may be a read error. The chain uses TRBV5-5 and TRBJ2-1; 9 nucleotides align to TRBD2. The V and J ends lost 4 bases and 8 bases, in that order; junction bases with no gene match: 16. Per the germline V gene, CDR1 is SGHKS and CDR2 is YYEKEE (reference sequence). CDR3 length: 17 amino acids. The CDR3 reads CASSLRRAGGLIDEQFF. The CDR3 DNA reads TGTGCCAGCAGCCTGCGGAGGGCGGGAGGGTTAATCGATGAGCAGTTCTTC.

At least ten counts were recorded for this clonotype. The chain is built from TRBV7-2 and TRBJ2-3; 10 nucleotides align to TRBD2. Germline V gene data show CDR1 as SGHTA and CDR2 as FQGNSA. This CDR3 region has 16 residues. Germline trimming cut 2 bases from V and 1 base from J; bases unmatched to any gene: 3. DNA for the CDR3: TGTGCCAGCAGCTTATCTAGCGGGAGTCGCACAGATACGCAGTATTTT. As protein: CASSLSSGSRTDTQYF.

This clonotype was picked up many times. This chain links TRBV24-1 with TRBJ2-5, with no clear D. The ends were cut back, 7 bases at V and 2 bases at J, with 22 bases in the middle. Germline loops: CDR1 KGHDR, CDR2 SFDVKD. The CDR3 runs to 17 residues. Here the CDR3 reads CATRDVTGRPDQETQYF. The DNA of the CDR3 is TGTGCCACCAGGGACGTAACGGGTCGGCCAGATCAAGAGACCCAGTACTTC.

This clonotype was detected many times. This chain links TRBV7-9 with TRBJ1-1; TRBD1 agrees at 12 bases. The junction had 11 bases not matched to a gene; V was cut back by 10 bases and J by 5 bases. CDR3 size: 15 residues. Germline values: CDR1 SEHNR, CDR2 FQNEAQ (reference sequence). CDR3 region: CATSTGTGGRTEAFF. The CDR3 coding sequence is TGTGCCACAAGCACCGGGACAGGGGGCAGAACTGAAGCTTTCTTT. The full variable domain, in which reference TRBV7-9 and TRBJ1-1 provide the parts outside the CDR3, is DTGVSQNPRHKITKRGQNVTFRCDPISEHNRLYWYRQTLGQGPEFLTYFQNEAQLEKSRLLSDRFSAERPKGSFSTLEIQRTEQGDSAMYLCATSTGTGGRTEAFFGQGTRLTVV.